The present TCR beta chain was sequenced within a study of PD-1 blockade in classical Hodgkin lymphoma. The data were produced by immunoSEQ multiplex PCR, yet TCRdb's version contains in-frame clones alone and is incomplete. The sample contains about 41,000 clones, approximately 71% of which appear only once. Only a few counts were recorded for this clone. Time point in this sample: cycle 4 day 1 (C4D1), after around six weeks of nivolumab. In every patient, relapse followed autologous stem cell transplantation, while exposure to brentuximab vedotin differed. Per germline, CDR1 SNHLY and CDR2 FYNNEI. Trimming stripped 6 bases from V and 0 bases from J, with 8 bases between. The CDR3 runs 13 residues.

The V gene is TRBV2, the J gene TRBJ1-1; D is possibly TRBD1 (6 bases). This receptor was taken from a human donor with classical Hodgkin lymphoma. The sample consisted of peripheral blood mononuclear cells (PBMCs), taken before the fourth cycle of nivolumab. The CDR3 region has the DNA TGTGCCAGCAGGGGGACACTGAACACTGAAGCTTTCTTT. Amino acids: CASRGTLNTEAFF. Full variable domain (missing parts from reference TRBV2 and TRBJ1-1): EPEVTQTPSHQVTQMGQEVILRCVPISNHLYFYWYRQILGQKVEFLVSFYNNEISEKSEIFDDQFSVERPDGSNFTLKIRSTKLEDSAMYFCASRGTLNTEAFFGQGTRLTVV.